These T cell receptor beta chains were read from a single sample in a study of molecular identifiers for immune sequencing clone quantification. A single record per CDR3 protein comes from TCRdb applying MiXCR to the PCR reads. The sample has about 320,000 distinct CDR3 sequences; about 21% are singletons. Material for sequencing was naive CD8+ T cells from blood, with Jurkat cell RNA spiked in. The receptors were gathered from a human donor in good health. Some libraries in this study had Jurkat cell RNA spiked in. The CDR3 runs from the conserved cysteine through the conserved F or W. The D gene is left open where the match is weak. Clone size is shown for a subset of rows, as once, few, many or a class of expanded clone.

V	D	size	J	CDR3	DNA
TRBV23-1	.	many	TRBJ2-7	CARREVEQYF	TGCGCCAGGAGGGAAGTCGAGCAGTACTTC
TRBV6-5	.	many	TRBJ1-1	CASSLMAEGNTEAFF	TGTGCCAGCAGTCTCATGGCCGAGGGGAACACTGAAGCTTTCTTT
TRBV18	TRBD2	many	TRBJ2-3	CASSEGLAGLTDTQYF	TGTGCCAGCTCGGAGGGACTAGCGGGACTAACAGATACGCAGTATTTT
TRBV9	.	many	TRBJ1-1	CASSATPGGTEAFF	TGTGCCAGCAGCGCAACCCCTGGGGGCACTGAAGCTTTCTTT
TRBV27	.	.	TRBJ2-7	CASSLLVNSYEQYF	TGTGCCAGCAGTTTATTGGTCAATTCCTACGAGCAGTACTTC
TRBV5-5	.	many	TRBJ2-7	CASSFLQGSDEQYF	TGTGCCAGCAGCTTTTTACAGGGTAGTGACGAGCAGTACTTC
TRBV6-5	TRBD1	.	TRBJ2-7	CAGSPGQGWYEQYF	TGTGCCGGCAGTCCGGGACAGGGGTGGTACGAGCAGTACTTC
TRBV6-5	.	many	TRBJ2-7	CASSYDGQGEGEQYF	TGTGCCAGCAGTTATGACGGCCAGGGGGAGGGCGAGCAGTACTTC
TRBV30	.	many	TRBJ1-5	CAWSDRTNQPQHF	TGTGCCTGGAGTGACAGGACCAATCAGCCCCAGCATTTT
TRBV9	.	many	TRBJ2-5	CASSVGGQHPETQYF	TGTGCCAGCAGCGTAGGAGGACAGCACCCGGAGACCCAGTACTTC
TRBV19	TRBD1	.	TRBJ2-3	CACSAGQGGTDTQYF	TGTGCCTGTAGTGCGGGACAGGGGGGCACAGATACGCAGTACTTT
TRBV7-9	.	many	TRBJ2-7	CASSPPGSLSYEQYF	TGTGCCAGCAGCCCTCCAGGGAGCCTATCCTACGAGCAGTACTTC
TRBV5-1	.	many	TRBJ2-5	CASSLAYSVETQYF	TGCGCCAGCAGCTTGGCCTACAGCGTCGAGACCCAGTACTTC
TRBV28	.	many	TRBJ1-1	CASSHGGWNTEAFF	TGTGCCAGCAGTCATGGGGGTTGGAACACTGAAGCTTTCTTT
TRBV27	.	many	TRBJ1-5	CASNHGPGSNQPQHF	TGTGCCAGCAACCACGGCCCGGGGAGCAATCAGCCCCAGCATTTT
TRBV13	.	many	TRBJ2-1	CASSFPGVGFF	TGTGCCAGCAGCTTCCCAGGGGTTGGGTTCTTC
TRBV13	TRBD2	many	TRBJ2-4	CASSSDPGLAGGVTKNIQYF	TGTGCCAGCAGCTCCGACCCGGGACTAGCGGGAGGGGTAACCAAAAACATTCAGTACTTC
TRBV4-3	TRBD1	many	TRBJ2-7	CASSQGTVGQGYEQYF	TGCGCCAGCAGCCAAGGGACTGTGGGACAGGGCTACGAGCAGTACTTC
TRBV4-3	.	many	TRBJ2-2	CASSQDRTNTGELFF	TGCGCCAGCAGCCAGGACCGCACGAACACCGGGGAGCTGTTTTTT
TRBV4-1	.	many	TRBJ2-5	CASSQGSGVQETQYF	TGCGCCAGCAGCCAAGGTTCAGGGGTCCAAGAGACCCAGTACTTC
TRBV3-1	.	many	TRBJ2-3	CASSQDLEDTQYF	TGTGCCAGCAGCCAAGATCTTGAGGATACGCAGTATTTT
TRBV12-3/TRBV12-4	.	many	TRBJ1-1	CASSFGQGQTEAFF	TGTGCCAGCAGTTTCGGGCAGGGGCAGACTGAAGCTTTCTTT
TRBV7-9	.	many	TRBJ2-2	CASSFWGPDTGELFF	TGTGCCAGCAGCTTTTGGGGCCCCGACACCGGGGAGCTGTTTTTT
TRBV6-2/TRBV6-3	.	many	TRBJ1-1	CASSHHSFYSEAFF	TGTGCCAGCAGTCATCACAGCTTTTACTCTGAAGCTTTCTTT
TRBV30	TRBD1	many	TRBJ1-2	CAWSVTGVGYTF	TGTGCCTGGAGTGTCACAGGGGTTGGCTACACCTTC
TRBV3-1	.	.	TRBJ2-1	CASSQEALAYNEQFF	TGTGCCAGCAGCCAAGAGGCGCTAGCATACAATGAGCAGTTCTTC
TRBV4-1	.	many	TRBJ2-7	CASSPARAVTYEVDF	TGCGCCAGCAGCCCCGCCCGGGCAGTAACCTACGAGGTGGACTTC
TRBV3-2	.	.	TRBJ2-3	CASSQTGLARTDTQYF	TGTGCCAGCAGCCAGACGGGACTAGCCCGCACAGATACGCAGTATTTT
TRBV2	TRBD2	many	TRBJ2-1	CASSGLAGGIEQFF	TGTGCCAGCAGTGGGCTAGCGGGGGGGATTGAGCAGTTCTTC
TRBV27	.	few	TRBJ1-5	CASSPTEGWNQPQHF	TGTGCCAGCAGTCCCACTGAGGGATGGAATCAGCCCCAGCATTTT
TRBV5-1	.	many	TRBJ1-1	CASGTGLNTEAFF	TGCGCCAGCGGCACAGGGCTGAACACTGAAGCTTTCTTT
TRBV6-1	TRBD1	.	TRBJ1-1	CASSERTGGLTEAFF	TGTGCCAGCAGTGAACGGACAGGGGGACTCACTGAAGCTTTCTTT
TRBV30	.	few	TRBJ2-3	CAWSSSGSTDTQYF	TGTGCCTGGAGCTCAAGCGGTAGCACAGATACGCAGTATTTT
TRBV20-1	.	many	TRBJ2-7	CSARGRLYYEQYF	TGCAGTGCTAGGGGTAGATTGTACTACGAGCAGTACTTC
TRBV28	TRBD1	many	TRBJ1-5	CASSWTGGYQPQHF	TGTGCCAGCAGTTGGACAGGGGGCTATCAGCCCCAGCATTTT
TRBV7-2	TRBD2	many	TRBJ2-7	CASSFGGAPYEQYF	TGTGCCAGCAGCTTCGGGGGGGCCCCCTACGAGCAGTACTTC
TRBV7-9	TRBD1	many	TRBJ1-5	CASSSGQGAKEHF	TGTGCCAGCAGCTCCGGACAGGGGGCGAAGGAGCATTTT
TRBV7-9	.	.	TRBJ2-1	CAGSSGNSKSYNERFF	TGTGCCGGCAGCTCTGGGAACAGCAAATCCTACAATGAGCGGTTCTTC
TRBV10-3	.	.	TRBJ1-6	CAISEHEGDNSPLHF	TGTGCCATCAGTGAGCACGAGGGTGACAATTCACCCCTCCACTTT
TRBV4-3	TRBD2	many	TRBJ2-7	CASSQESSGSYEQYF	TGCGCCAGCAGCCAAGAGTCCAGCGGGAGCTACGAGCAGTACTTC
TRBV7-8	.	many	TRBJ2-1	CASSLEWDYSYNEQFF	TGTGCCAGCAGCTTAGAGTGGGATTACTCCTACAATGAGCAGTTCTTC
TRBV11-2	TRBD2	.	TRBJ2-3	CASSSSGRAADTQYF	TGTGCCAGCAGCTCTAGCGGGAGGGCTGCAGATACGCAGTATTTT
TRBV6-5	.	.	TRBJ1-4	CASSYPDSPNEKLFF	TGTGCCAGCAGTTACCCGGACAGCCCGAATGAAAAACTGTTTTTT